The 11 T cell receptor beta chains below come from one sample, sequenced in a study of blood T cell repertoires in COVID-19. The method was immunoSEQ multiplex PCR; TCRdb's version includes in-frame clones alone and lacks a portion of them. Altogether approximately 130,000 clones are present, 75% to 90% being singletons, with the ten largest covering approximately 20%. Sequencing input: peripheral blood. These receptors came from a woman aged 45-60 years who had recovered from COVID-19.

This chain's CDR3 is CASRLSTTNEKLFF. The CDR3 bases are TGTGCCAGCAGGTTGTCTACAACTAATGAAAAACTGTTTTTT. V gene TRBV6-6 combines with J gene TRBJ1-4; no firm D call. Trimming took 6 bases from V and 0 from J, leaving 8 bases between them. CDR3 length: 14 residues. CDR1 is MNHNY and CDR2 is SVGAGI in the germline V gene (reference sequence).

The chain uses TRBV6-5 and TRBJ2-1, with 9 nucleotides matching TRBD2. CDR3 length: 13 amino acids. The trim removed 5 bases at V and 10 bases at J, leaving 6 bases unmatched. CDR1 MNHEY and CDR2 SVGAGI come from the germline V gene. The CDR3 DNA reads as TGTGCCAGCAGTCGCTCGACTAGCGGCGAGCAGTTCTTC. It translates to CASSRSTSGEQFF.

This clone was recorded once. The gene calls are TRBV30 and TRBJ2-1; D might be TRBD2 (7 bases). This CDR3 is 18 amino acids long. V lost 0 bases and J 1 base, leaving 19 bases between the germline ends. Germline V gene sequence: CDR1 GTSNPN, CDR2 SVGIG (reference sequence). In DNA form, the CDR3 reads TGTGCCTGGAGTGTACAGGGACCGTTCGGGAGGTCCTACAATGAGCAGTTCTTC. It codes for CAWSVQGPFGRSYNEQFF.

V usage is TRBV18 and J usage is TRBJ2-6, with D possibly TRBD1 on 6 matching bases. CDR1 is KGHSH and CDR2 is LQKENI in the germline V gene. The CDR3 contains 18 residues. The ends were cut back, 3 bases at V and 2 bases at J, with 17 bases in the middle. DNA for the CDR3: TGTGCCAGCTCACCTTACAGGGCCAGTGGGGCTGGGGCCAACGTCCTGACTTTC. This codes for CASSPYRASGAGANVLTF.

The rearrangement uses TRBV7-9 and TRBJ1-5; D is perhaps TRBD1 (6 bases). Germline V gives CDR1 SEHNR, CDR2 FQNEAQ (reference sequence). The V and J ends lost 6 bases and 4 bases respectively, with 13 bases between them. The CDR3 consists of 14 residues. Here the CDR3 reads CASSGDTQNQPQHF. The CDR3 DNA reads TGTGCCAGCAGTGGGGACACCCAAAATCAGCCCCAGCATTTT.

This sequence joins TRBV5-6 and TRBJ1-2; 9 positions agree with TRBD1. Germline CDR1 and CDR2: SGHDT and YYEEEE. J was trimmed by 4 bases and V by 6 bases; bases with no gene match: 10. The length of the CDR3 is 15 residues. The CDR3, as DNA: TGTGCCAGCACCCCTACAGGGGGCTTTATCTATGGCTACACCTTC. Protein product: CASTPTGGFIYGYTF.

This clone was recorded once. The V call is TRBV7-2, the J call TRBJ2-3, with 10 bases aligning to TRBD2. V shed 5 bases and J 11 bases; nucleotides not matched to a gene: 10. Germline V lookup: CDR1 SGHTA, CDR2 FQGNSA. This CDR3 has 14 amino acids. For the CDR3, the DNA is TGTGCCAGCAGCCAGGGGGTAGCGGGAGGCGGGCAGTATTTT. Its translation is CASSQGVAGGGQYF. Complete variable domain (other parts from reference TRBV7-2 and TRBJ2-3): GAGVSQSPSNKVTEKGKDVELRCDPISGHTALYWYRQSLGQGLEFLIYFQGNSAPDKSGLPSDRFSAERTGGSVSTLTIQRTQQEDSAVYLCASSQGVAGGGQYFGPGTRLTVL.

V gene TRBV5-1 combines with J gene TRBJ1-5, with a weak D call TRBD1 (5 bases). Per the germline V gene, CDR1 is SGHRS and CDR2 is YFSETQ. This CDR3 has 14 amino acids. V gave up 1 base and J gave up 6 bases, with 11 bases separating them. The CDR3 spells CASSLLVGGQPQHF. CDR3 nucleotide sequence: TGCGCCAGCAGCTTGTTGGTCGGGGGTCAGCCCCAGCATTTT.

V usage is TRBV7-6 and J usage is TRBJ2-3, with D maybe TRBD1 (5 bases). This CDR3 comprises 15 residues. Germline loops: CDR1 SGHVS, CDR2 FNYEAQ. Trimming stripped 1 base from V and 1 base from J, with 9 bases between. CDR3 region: CASSLGVGRTDTQYF. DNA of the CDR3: TGTGCCAGCAGCTTAGGTGTGGGGCGCACAGATACGCAGTATTTT.

The CDR3 reads CASSLSERVGEQFF. DNA for the CDR3: TGTGCCAGCAGCTTATCGGAGCGGGTTGGGGAGCAGTTCTTC. The chain is built from TRBV7-9 and TRBJ2-1; D perhaps matches TRBD2 (6 bases). This CDR3 has 14 amino acids. V lost 2 bases to trimming and J lost 10 bases, with 15 bases between them. The V gene's germline CDR1 is SEHNR and CDR2 FQNEAQ (reference sequence).

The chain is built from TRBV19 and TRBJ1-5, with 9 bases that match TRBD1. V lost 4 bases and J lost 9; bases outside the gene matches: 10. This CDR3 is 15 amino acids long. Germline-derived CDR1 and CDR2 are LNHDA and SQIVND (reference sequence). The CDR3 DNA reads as TGTGCCAGTAGTAGGGACAGGGCCGGCTCCGGGCCCCAGCATTTT. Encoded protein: CASSRDRAGSGPQHF.